This T cell receptor beta chain was profiled in a study of shared clonotypes between healthy human individuals. Germline V gene lookup returns CDR1 KGHSH and CDR2 LQKENI. CDR3 length equals 15 residues. The V gene lost 0 bases and the J gene lost 3 bases, with 11 bases spanning the gap. Sequencing was performed with immunoSEQ multiplex PCR; in TCRdb, only in-frame clones are kept and a portion is missing. The sample has some 2.4 million clones; 93% are singletons. This receptor was identified in a young man in good health. Some clones in this sample may be carry-over from other donors' samples. The sequencing sample was made of naive CD4+ T cells from PBMCs. Subset defined: CD45RA+ positively selected. The rearrangement uses TRBV18 and TRBJ2-5; no definite D call. CDR3 region: CASSPPRGEKETQYF. In DNA, the CDR3 is TGTGCCAGCTCACCACCCCGTGGGGAAAAAGAGACCCAGTACTTC.